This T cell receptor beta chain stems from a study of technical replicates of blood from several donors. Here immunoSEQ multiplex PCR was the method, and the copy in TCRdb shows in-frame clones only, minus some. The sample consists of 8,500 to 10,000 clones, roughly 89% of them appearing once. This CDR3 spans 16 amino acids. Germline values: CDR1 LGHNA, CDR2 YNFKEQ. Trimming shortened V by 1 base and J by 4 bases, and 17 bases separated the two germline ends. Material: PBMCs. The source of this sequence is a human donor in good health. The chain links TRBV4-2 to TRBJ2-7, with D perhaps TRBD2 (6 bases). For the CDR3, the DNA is TGTGCCAGCAGCCAAGTCTCCCAGACGGGAGCGTACGAGCAGTACTTC. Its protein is CASSQVSQTGAYEQYF.